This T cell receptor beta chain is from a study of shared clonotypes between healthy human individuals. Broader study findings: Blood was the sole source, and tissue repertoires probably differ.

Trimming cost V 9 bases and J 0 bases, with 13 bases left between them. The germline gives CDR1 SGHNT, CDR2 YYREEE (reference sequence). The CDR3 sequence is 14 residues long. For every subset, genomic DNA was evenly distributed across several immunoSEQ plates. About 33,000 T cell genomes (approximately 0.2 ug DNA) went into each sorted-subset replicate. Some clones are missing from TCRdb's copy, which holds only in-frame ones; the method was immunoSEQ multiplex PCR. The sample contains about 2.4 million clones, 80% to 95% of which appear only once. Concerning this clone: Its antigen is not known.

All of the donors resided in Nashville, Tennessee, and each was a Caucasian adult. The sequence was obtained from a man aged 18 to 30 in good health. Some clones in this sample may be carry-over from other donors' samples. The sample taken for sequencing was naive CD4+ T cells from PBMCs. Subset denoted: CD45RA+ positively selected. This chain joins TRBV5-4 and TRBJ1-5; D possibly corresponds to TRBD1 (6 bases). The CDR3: CAMGNRVSNQPQHF. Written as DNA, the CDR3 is TGTGCCATGGGGAACAGGGTTAGCAATCAGCCCCAGCATTTT.